The sequence of this T cell receptor (beta chain) was determined in a study of T cells in Graves' hyperthyroidism and ophthalmopathy. V shed 0 bases, J shed 5 bases, and the junction held 7 bases outside the gene matches. The CDR3 is 15 residues long. Germline assignment: CDR1 SQVTM and CDR2 ANQGSEA. Amplification of TCR beta CDR3 regions was performed using RNA transcripts as template. When the TCR CDR3 underwent first-round RT-PCR, the HTBI primer set was used. Each CDR3 protein gets one entry after TCRdb re-called the multiplex PCR reads with MiXCR. The sample has about 400,000 distinct CDR3 sequences, over 10% seen once. This clonotype was seen many times.

The receptor comes from a woman between 18 and 30 years old with Graves' hyperthyroidism. Sequencing input: blood. J is TRBJ2-1 and V is TRBV29-1, with TRBD2 matching 7 bases. CDR3 nucleotides: TGCAGCGTTGAAGACGAGCGGACTAGAAACAATGAGCAGTTCTTC. This translates into CSVEDERTRNNEQFF.